The clone carrying this TCR beta chain was detected a few times. V lost 5 bases to trimming and J lost 0 bases, with 17 bases between them. CDR1 is SGHAT and CDR2 is FQNNGV in the germline V gene. CDR3 length: 18 amino acids. Measured with immunoSEQ multiplex PCR; TCRdb has only the in-frame clones, and not every one. The top ten clones hold approximately 1.4% of a sample with about 220,000 clones, about four fifths of them seen once. The data stem from a study of blood T cell repertoires in COVID-19. Study as a whole: Sample material is recorded as cDNA or gDNA derived from T cells, B-cell-depleted T cells, or PBMCs.

The sequenced material came from PBMCs or T cells enriched from blood (not recorded which). This TCR came from a middle-aged woman with acute COVID-19. The V call is TRBV11-2, the J call TRBJ1-6; a possible D gene is TRBD1 (6 bases). The CDR3 spells CASSPQGRPSSYNSPLHF. The CDR3 DNA reads TGTGCCAGCAGCCCACAGGGTCGGCCTAGCTCCTATAATTCACCCCTCCACTTT.